The clone carrying this T cell receptor beta chain showed up many times. The record originates from a study of metastatic and nonmetastatic thyroid tumors. Using MiXCR, TCRdb reanalyzed the PCR reads. In the table there are tens of thousands of clones, over 10% of which are singletons. Every patient was untreated before thyroid surgery. This CDR3 has 16 amino acids. V lost 6 bases to trimming and J lost 0 bases; unmatched junction nucleotides: 7. Per the germline V gene, CDR1 is LNHDA and CDR2 is SQIVND (reference sequence). The sequence was obtained from a female donor with papillary thyroid cancer or a benign thyroid nodule (not recorded which). Some clones in this sample may be carry-over from other donors' samples. Sequenced: blood. J is TRBJ1-1 and V is TRBV19; 10 nucleotides match TRBD1. In nucleotides, the CDR3 is TGTGCCAGTAGCCGGACAGGGGGTTCTTTGAACACTGAAGCTTTCTTT. The encoded protein is CASSRTGGSLNTEAFF. Variable domain in full (rest from reference TRBV19 and TRBJ1-1): DGGITQSPKYLFRKEGQNVTLSCEQNLNHDAMYWYRQDPGQGLRLIYYSQIVNDFQKGDIAEGYSVSREKKESFPLTVTSAQKNPTAFYLCASSRTGGSLNTEAFFGQGTRLTVV.